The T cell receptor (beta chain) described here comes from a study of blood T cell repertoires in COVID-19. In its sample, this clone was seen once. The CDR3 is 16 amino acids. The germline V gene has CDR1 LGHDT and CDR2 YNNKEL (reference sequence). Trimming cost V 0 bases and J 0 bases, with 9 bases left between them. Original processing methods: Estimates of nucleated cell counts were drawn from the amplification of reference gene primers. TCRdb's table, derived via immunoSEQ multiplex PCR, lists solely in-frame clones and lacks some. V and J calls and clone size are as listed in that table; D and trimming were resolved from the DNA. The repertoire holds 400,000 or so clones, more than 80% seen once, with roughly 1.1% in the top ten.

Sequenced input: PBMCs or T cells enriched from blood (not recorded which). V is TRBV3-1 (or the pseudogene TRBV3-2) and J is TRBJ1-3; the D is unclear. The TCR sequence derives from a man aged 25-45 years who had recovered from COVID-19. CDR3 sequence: CASSQDPGSSGNTIYF. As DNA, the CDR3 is TGTGCCAGCAGCCAAGATCCCGGTAGCTCTGGAAACACCATATATTTT.